This T cell receptor beta chain emerged from a study of blood T cell repertoires in COVID-19. In the original processing: Using reference gene primer amplification, nucleated cell counts were estimated. Some clones are missing from TCRdb's copy, which holds only in-frame ones; the method was immunoSEQ multiplex PCR. That table supplies the V and J calls and clone size; D and trimming were determined from the DNA. The table lists about 480,000 clones, 88% of them singletons. The study drew participants aged about 18 to 95 years from approximately 23 US areas. Recovered Cohort 3 donors showed two negative PCRs, clearance, or symptom resolution. Sequenced sample: PBMCs or T cells enriched from blood (not recorded which). This sequence originates from a woman between 40 and 50 years old who had recovered from COVID-19.

As DNA, the CDR3 is TGTGCCAGCAGCCTCGACACGTATGGCTACACCTTC. Protein product: CASSLDTYGYTF. The chain recombines TRBV5-6 with TRBJ1-2; no clear D gene. CDR3 length: 12 amino acids. V gave up 4 bases and J gave up 5 bases, with 9 bases separating them. The germline CDR1 and CDR2 sequences are SGHDT and YYEEEE.